The sample holds one count of the clone carrying this T cell receptor beta chain. The antigen is unknown. The sample originates from a study of neoadjuvant anti-PD-1 for oral cavity cancer. On the study more broadly: Patients without progression received a fourth nivolumab dose around day 43, then surgical resection on days 50-56.

Assay: immunoSEQ multiplex PCR; the TCRdb copy retains only in-frame clones and omits some. The data hold around 30,000 clones, with around nine tenths observed a single time. Study-wide results and caveats: PBMC Gini-index clonality exceeded responders' in non-responders post-nivolumab.

Germline-derived CDR1 and CDR2 are LNHDA and SQIVND (reference sequence). The CDR3 has 14 amino acids. The V and J ends lost 3 bases and 2 bases respectively, with 10 bases between them. The receptor was derived from a person aged 35 to 85 with oral cavity squamous cell carcinoma. The sequences come from PBMCs, collected before nivolumab (anti-PD-1) treatment. The rearrangement uses TRBV19 and TRBJ2-5; D might be TRBD1 (5 bases). CDR3 in DNA: TGTGCCAGTAGTATGCCACAGGAACAAGAGACCCAGTACTTC. It is translated as CASSMPQEQETQYF.